The sequence of this T cell receptor beta chain was determined in a study of T-cell memory formation after mild COVID-19. The V and J ends lost 0 bases and 9 bases respectively, with 3 bases between them. The germline gives CDR1 DFQATT, CDR2 SNEGSKA (reference sequence). This CDR3 is 11 amino acids long. This clonotype has only a few counts. Antigen unknown. The study's findings and limits: Shrinking CD4+ clones resided mostly in CM and EM, and CD8+ ones in EMRA.

MiXCR, run by TCRdb on the 5' RACE reads, gives a single entry per CDR3 protein. The repertoire holds about 470,000 distinct CDR3 sequences, nearly 25% seen once, with around 12% in the top ten. The sample consisted of PBMCs or a T cell subset sorted from them (not recorded which). This chain uses TRBV20-1 with TRBJ1-6; D ambiguous. The receptor was isolated from an adult woman who had mild COVID-19 (a few samples of this study predate the infection). Cell type and time point are not known. In DNA form, the CDR3 reads TGCAGTGCTAGAGATCGTTCACCCCTCCACTTT. Translated, it gives CSARDRSPLHF.